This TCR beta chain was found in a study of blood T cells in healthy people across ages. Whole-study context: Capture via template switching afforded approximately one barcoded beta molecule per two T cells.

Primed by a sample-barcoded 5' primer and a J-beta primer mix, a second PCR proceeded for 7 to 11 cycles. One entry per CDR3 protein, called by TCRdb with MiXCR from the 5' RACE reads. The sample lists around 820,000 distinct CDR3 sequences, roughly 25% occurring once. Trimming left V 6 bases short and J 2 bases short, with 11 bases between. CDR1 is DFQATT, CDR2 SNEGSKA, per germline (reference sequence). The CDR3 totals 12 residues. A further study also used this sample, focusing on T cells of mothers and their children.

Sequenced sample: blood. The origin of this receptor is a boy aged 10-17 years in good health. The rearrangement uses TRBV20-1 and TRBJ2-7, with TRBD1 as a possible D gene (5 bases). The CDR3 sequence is CSASDITYEQYF. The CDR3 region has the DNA TGCAGTGCCTCGGACATTACCTACGAGCAGTACTTC.